This entry lists 11 T cell receptor beta chains sequenced from one sample in a study of blood T cells in healthy people across ages. Primed by a sample-barcoded 5' primer and a J-beta primer mix, a second PCR proceeded for roughly 6 to 12 cycles. TCRdb fed the 5' RACE reads into MiXCR, producing one record per CDR3 protein. The data show 1.5 million to 2 million distinct CDR3 sequences, just under 50% seen once. Material for sequencing was blood. Receptors were obtained from a middle-aged woman in good health.

This clonotype was recorded once. This chain uses TRBV20-1 with TRBJ2-2, with 8 bases matching TRBD2. V lost 5 bases and J lost 5; bases outside the gene matches: 13. The germline gives CDR1 DFQATT, CDR2 SNEGSKA (reference sequence). This CDR3 contains 16 residues. CDR3 residues: CSAPFTAGVRTGELFF. CDR3 sequence (DNA): TGCAGTGCTCCTTTTACAGCGGGGGTTAGGACCGGGGAGCTGTTTTTT.

This clonotype was seen a handful of times. CDR3 residues: CASSLPGAGEQFF. The DNA for the CDR3 is TGTGCCAGCAGCTTACCAGGGGCAGGTGAGCAGTTCTTC. The V gene is TRBV11-1, the J gene TRBJ2-1; perhaps TRBD1 as D (6 bases). CDR3 size: 13 residues. V lost 2 bases to trimming and J lost 9 bases, with 11 bases between them. The germline gives CDR1 SGHAT, CDR2 FQDESV (reference sequence).

This clonotype was found a few times. The chain has TRBV5-1 and TRBJ1-2, with D perhaps TRBD1 (6 bases). Trimming pared 5 bases from V and 2 bases from J, leaving 16 bases between. The CDR3 is made up of 15 amino acids. Germline CDR1 and CDR2: SGHRS and YFSETQ. The CDR3 sequence: CASSPRTDVNYGYTF. For the CDR3, the DNA is TGCGCCAGCAGTCCAAGGACAGACGTCAACTATGGCTACACCTTC.

CDR3 amino acids: CASSLGHKVSKNIQYF. The CDR3 bases are TGCGCCAGCAGCTTGGGACACAAAGTGTCCAAAAACATTCAGTACTTC. This rearrangement joins TRBV5-1 to TRBJ2-4; D is unclear. The V gene's germline CDR1 is SGHRS and CDR2 YFSETQ. V was pared by 0 bases and J by 2 bases, with 12 bases between. The CDR3 consists of 16 residues.

This sequence joins TRBV5-1 and TRBJ2-3; 10 positions agree with TRBD2. Germline V CDR1 and CDR2: SGHRS, YFSETQ. The J segment lost 2 bases and the V segment lost 4 bases, leaving 7 bases of the junction unmatched. The CDR3 spans 16 residues. The CDR3 DNA reads TGCGCCAGCAGCGTACCTAGCGGGGGAATCACAGATACGCAGTATTTT. It codes for CASSVPSGGITDTQYF.

The V gene is TRBV6-5, the J gene TRBJ2-1; TRBD1 matches at 8 bases. V lost 6 bases, J lost 6 bases, and 10 bases stayed unmatched. Looked up from germline, CDR1 is MNHEY and CDR2 is SVGAGI. The CDR3 length is 15 residues. The CDR3: CASSRDRGWANEQFF. CDR3 sequence (DNA): TGTGCCAGCAGCAGAGACAGGGGTTGGGCCAATGAGCAGTTCTTC.

The chain links TRBV5-6 to TRBJ2-7; D not certain. The J call may be mistaken, given a closer DNA end match to TRBJ2-4. Germline V gene data show CDR1 as SGHDT and CDR2 as YYEEEE. The CDR3 is 15 residues long. The CDR3: CASSLWTRAKNIQYF. DNA of the CDR3: TGTGCCAGCAGCCTTTGGACCCGAGCCAAAAACATTCAGTACTTC.

This clonotype was recorded a few times. This chain connects TRBV4-1 to TRBJ2-7, with D possibly TRBD1 on 6 matching bases. Germline V lookup: CDR1 MGHRA, CDR2 YSYEKL. Trimming took 3 bases from V and 2 from J, leaving 14 bases between them. The CDR3 length is 15 residues. DNA of the CDR3: TGCGCCAGCAGCCAGACCGGGACACCACCCTACGAGCAGTACTTC. Protein sequence: CASSQTGTPPYEQYF.

This clonotype was found many times. The chain links TRBV25-1 to TRBJ1-6; D remains unclear. V shed 4 bases and J shed 6 bases, with 10 bases lying between them. In germline, CDR1 is MGHDK, CDR2 SYGVNS. The CDR3 runs to 14 residues. The CDR3 coding sequence is TGTGCCAGCAGTGTATCTGAGTTTAATTCACCCCTCCACTTT. Its translation is CASSVSEFNSPLHF. Full variable domain (missing parts from reference TRBV25-1 and TRBJ1-6): EADIYQTPRYLVIGTGKKITLECSQTMGHDKMYWYQQDPGMELHLIHYSYGVNSTEKGDLSSESTVSRIRTEHFPLTLESARPSHTSQYLCASSVSEFNSPLHFGNGTRLTVT.

This clonotype was observed a handful of times. The chain combines TRBV6-1 with TRBJ2-1, with D maybe TRBD2 (5 bases). Trimming shortened V by 6 bases and J by 10 bases, and 13 bases separated the two germline ends. The CDR3 is 12 amino acids. The V gene's germline CDR1 is MNHNS and CDR2 SASEGT. Here the CDR3 reads CASSATLGEQFF. DNA for the CDR3: TGTGCCAGCAGCGCCACACTAGGGGAGCAGTTCTTC.

This sequence joins TRBV28 and TRBJ2-3; D remains unclear. V gave up 2 bases and J gave up 2 bases, with 14 bases separating them. Germline CDR1 MDHEN, CDR2 SYDVKM. The CDR3 loop spans 16 amino acids. The CDR3 sequence is CASSLPPDGLTDTQYF. Written as DNA, the CDR3 is TGTGCCAGCAGTTTACCCCCCGATGGGCTCACAGATACGCAGTATTTT.